The 19 T cell receptor beta chains below were found in one sample sequenced in a study of graft-versus-host responses after intestinal transplantation. These TCRs' antigens remain unknown. TCRdb's copy holds only in-frame clones and misses some; the assay was immunoSEQ multiplex PCR. The sample carries about 120,000 clones, over 75% recorded once. The source was unstimulated CD4+ T cells sorted from spleen or lymph node cells, collected before intestinal transplant. These receptor sequences come from a human donor who received an intestinal transplant.

The rearrangement joins TRBV28 to TRBJ2-7; TRBD2 matches at 14 bases. Germline CDR1 MDHEN, CDR2 SYDVKM. Losses at the gene ends were 4 bases for V and 5 bases for J; bases not matched to a gene: 10. The CDR3 totals 17 residues. Here the CDR3 DNA reads TGTGCCAGCAGTTCACCCGGACTAGCGGGAGGTGTCCACGAGCAGTACTTC. Translating gives CASSSPGLAGGVHEQYF.

The chain is built from TRBV14 and TRBJ2-1; TRBD2 is a possible D gene (6 bases). The CDR3 loop spans 17 amino acids. From germline, CDR1 is SGHDN and CDR2 FVKESK. V was shortened by 4 bases and J by 1 base, with 17 bases between the two germline ends. CDR3: CASSLRWRLASYNEQFF. CDR3 sequence (DNA): TGTGCCAGCAGCCTCCGATGGCGGCTAGCGTCCTACAATGAGCAGTTCTTC.

This sequence joins TRBV29-1 and TRBJ1-1, with a weak D call TRBD1 (5 bases). This CDR3 is built from 16 residues. V was pared by 2 bases and J by 5 bases, with 21 bases between. The germline gives CDR1 SQVTM, CDR2 ANQGSEA. Here the CDR3 DNA reads TGCAGCGTTGAAACCGCGTTGGGGCACAAGGGGACTGAAGCTTTCTTT. Protein sequence: CSVETALGHKGTEAFF.

The chain uses TRBV30 and TRBJ1-3; D may be TRBD1 (6 bases). CDR3 length equals 11 residues. V was cut by 1 base and J by 8 bases, with 6 bases left in between. Germline assignment: CDR1 GTSNPN and CDR2 SVGIG (reference sequence). CDR3 region: CAWSAGDTIYF. DNA of the CDR3: TGTGCCTGGAGTGCAGGGGACACCATATATTTT.

This chain uses TRBV4-1 with TRBJ2-7; D is perhaps TRBD1 (5 bases). There are 15 residues in the CDR3. Germline assignment: CDR1 MGHRA and CDR2 YSYEKL. V lost 1 base and J 3 bases, leaving 13 bases between the germline ends. The CDR3 protein is CASSQAWQGFYEQYF. Here the CDR3 DNA reads TGCGCCAGCAGCCAAGCCTGGCAGGGTTTCTACGAGCAGTACTTC.

This chain links TRBV9 with TRBJ2-1; the match to TRBD2 covers 13 bases. CDR1 and CDR2 from the germline V gene are SGDLS and YYNGEE. The CDR3 has 15 residues. The trim removed 3 bases at V and 8 bases at J, leaving 5 bases unmatched. In DNA form, the CDR3 reads TGTGCCAGCAGCGCTGGACTAGCGGGAGTGTATGAGCAGTTCTTC. Protein: CASSAGLAGVYEQFF.

V is TRBV2 and J is TRBJ2-3, with D possibly TRBD2 on 7 matching bases. This CDR3 comprises 14 residues. Germline values: CDR1 SNHLY, CDR2 FYNNEI. The germline V and J ends were trimmed by 5 bases and 4 bases, with 13 bases remaining between them. Here the CDR3 reads CASSLEGGSDTQYF. In DNA, the CDR3 is TGTGCCAGCAGTCTTGAGGGGGGGTCAGATACGCAGTATTTT.

The chain links TRBV4-1 to TRBJ2-3, with 7 bases fitting TRBD2. Germline loops: CDR1 MGHRA, CDR2 YSYEKL. This CDR3 comprises 18 residues. Trimming took 3 bases from V and 6 from J; bases not matched to a gene: 18. The DNA of the CDR3 is TGCGCCAGCAGCCACCCGGACTCCTATAAAACGCGGGGGGATACGCAGTATTTT. Translating it yields CASSHPDSYKTRGDTQYF.

The rearrangement joins TRBV19 to TRBJ2-7; 8 bases map to TRBD1. The germline gives CDR1 LNHDA, CDR2 SQIVND (reference sequence). The length of the CDR3 is 15 residues. V was clipped by 5 bases and J by 3 bases; unmatched bases: 9. The chain's CDR3 is CASSPQDRVYYEQYF. The DNA of the CDR3 is TGTGCCAGTAGTCCCCAGGACAGGGTCTACTACGAGCAGTACTTC.

The V and J genes are TRBV15 and TRBJ1-5; 11 bases line up with TRBD1. CDR3 length equals 12 residues. V lost 5 bases and J lost 13; bases outside the gene matches: 4. The germline gives CDR1 LNHNV, CDR2 YYDKDF (reference sequence). The CDR3 DNA follows: TGTGCCACCAGCGGACAGGGGGCCGCACAGCATTTT. This translates into CATSGQGAAQHF. The complete variable domain, with remaining parts taken from reference TRBV15 and TRBJ1-5, reads DAMVIQNPRYQVTQFGKPVTLSCSQTLNHNVMYWYQQKSSQAPKLLFHYYDKDFNNEADTPDNFQSRRPNTSFCFLDIRSPGLGDTAMYLCATSGQGAAQHFGDGTRLSIL.

This clone has a single count. The rearrangement links TRBV15 to TRBJ1-4; D may be TRBD1 (6 bases). Germline V gene data show CDR1 as LNHNV and CDR2 as YYDKDF (reference sequence). The CDR3 is 14 residues long. V was shortened by 1 base and J by 6 bases, with 9 bases between the two germline ends. CDR3 coding DNA: TGTGCCACCAGCAGAGCCAGGGGTCATGAAAAACTGTTTTTT. Protein: CATSRARGHEKLFF.

This chain joins TRBV5-1 and TRBJ1-1, with a weak D call TRBD1 (5 bases). Germline CDR1 SGHRS, CDR2 YFSETQ. This CDR3 comprises 14 residues. Trimming took 5 bases from V and 5 from J, leaving 16 bases between them. CDR3 sequence: CASRAGSGGTEAFF. CDR3 bases: TGCGCCAGCAGGGCCGGGTCTGGGGGGACTGAAGCTTTCTTT.

The chain joins TRBV28 to TRBJ1-4; D is ambiguous. V lost 8 bases and J 8 bases, leaving 9 bases between the germline ends. The germline V gene has CDR1 MDHEN and CDR2 SYDVKM. The CDR3 totals 11 residues. For the CDR3, the DNA is TGTGCCAGCGGAGGACGGGAAAAACTGTTTTTT. Encoded protein: CASGGREKLFF.

The chain carries TRBV2 and TRBJ1-2, with D possibly being TRBD1 (5 bases). V was pared by 4 bases and J by 4 bases, with 10 bases between. Germline V gene lookup returns CDR1 SNHLY and CDR2 FYNNEI. CDR3 length: 13 amino acids. This CDR3 reads CASSVGGTYGYTF. CDR3 coding DNA: TGTGCCAGCAGTGTGGGGGGTACCTATGGCTACACCTTC.

J is TRBJ2-1 and V is TRBV11-1; the D is unclear. CDR1 is SGHAT, CDR2 FQDESV, per germline (reference sequence). This CDR3 contains 14 residues. V shed 5 bases and J shed 0 bases, with 8 bases lying between them. The DNA for the CDR3 is TGTGCCAGCAGCCTGGCAAGCTCCTACAATGAGCAGTTCTTC. Its protein is CASSLASSYNEQFF.

This chain uses TRBV2 with TRBJ2-1, with TRBD1 matching 7 bases. The CDR3 sequence is 15 residues long. The V segment lost 6 bases and the J segment 4 bases; nucleotides outside the gene matches: 9. Germline V gene sequence: CDR1 SNHLY, CDR2 FYNNEI. CDR3 DNA: TGTGCCAGCAGCCTTAGGACAGGTCCATACAATGAGCAGTTCTTC. It specifies CASSLRTGPYNEQFF.

This chain links TRBV19 with TRBJ1-1; the match to TRBD1 covers 9 bases. Losses at the gene ends were 3 bases for V and 1 base for J; bases not matched to a gene: 9. Germline V gives CDR1 LNHDA, CDR2 SQIVND (reference sequence). This CDR3 is 17 amino acids long. CDR3 nucleotide sequence: TGTGCCAGTAGTATGGGACAGGGAAGATACGGGAACACTGAAGCTTTCTTT. It specifies CASSMGQGRYGNTEAFF.

The J gene is TRBJ2-4, the V gene TRBV27; 7 bases align to TRBD1. The length of the CDR3 is 18 residues. Germline V gene sequence: CDR1 MNHEY, CDR2 SMNVEV (reference sequence). The trim removed 6 bases at V and 1 base at J, leaving 15 bases unmatched. The CDR3 DNA is TGTGCCAGCAGCGAGGGACAGTCCGGAGCGCGGGCCAAAAACATTCAGTACTTC. Its translation is CASSEGQSGARAKNIQYF.

This clone was counted only a few times. The CDR3 nucleotides are TGTGCCATCAGTGGACAGGCGGTCTATGGCTACACCTTC. As protein: CAISGQAVYGYTF. The chain combines TRBV10-3 with TRBJ1-2; possibly TRBD1 for D (6 bases). The germline V and J ends were trimmed by 4 bases and 4 bases, with 10 bases remaining between them. The CDR3 covers 13 residues. Per the germline V gene, CDR1 is ENHRY and CDR2 is SYGVKD.